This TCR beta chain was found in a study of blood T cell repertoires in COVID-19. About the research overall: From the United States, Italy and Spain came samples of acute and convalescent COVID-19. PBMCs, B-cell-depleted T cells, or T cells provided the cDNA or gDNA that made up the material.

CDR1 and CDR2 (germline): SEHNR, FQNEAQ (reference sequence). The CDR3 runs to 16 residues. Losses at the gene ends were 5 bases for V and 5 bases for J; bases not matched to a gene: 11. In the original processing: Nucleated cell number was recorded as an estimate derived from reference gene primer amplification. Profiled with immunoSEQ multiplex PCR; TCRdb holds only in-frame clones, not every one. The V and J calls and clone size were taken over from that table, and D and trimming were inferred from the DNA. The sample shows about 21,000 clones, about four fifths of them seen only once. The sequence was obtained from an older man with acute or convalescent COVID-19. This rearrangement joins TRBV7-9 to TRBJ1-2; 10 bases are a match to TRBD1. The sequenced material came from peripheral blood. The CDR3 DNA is TGTGCCAGCAGCAAATACGGGTCGGGACAGGGGTATGGCTACACCTTC. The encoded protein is CASSKYGSGQGYGYTF. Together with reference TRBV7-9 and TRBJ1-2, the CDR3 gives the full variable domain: DTGVSQNPRHKITKRGQNVTFRCDPISEHNRLYWYRQTLGQGPEFLTYFQNEAQLEKSRLLSDRFSAERPKGSFSTLEIQRTEQGDSAMYLCASSKYGSGQGYGYTFGSGTRLTVV.